Below, 23 T cell receptor beta chains from the same sample are listed, as sequenced in a study of T-cell memory formation after mild COVID-19. TCRdb recomputed calls from the 5' RACE reads with MiXCR, one row per CDR3 protein. This table has roughly 68,000 distinct CDR3 sequences, over 15% appearing once. Sequencing used PBMCs or a T cell subset sorted from them (not recorded which). The receptors were sampled from an adult woman who had mild COVID-19 (a few samples of this study predate the infection). Cell type and time point are not known.

This clonotype was found a few times. The chain couples TRBV4-2 to TRBJ2-5; the match to TRBD1 covers 11 bases. Germline assignment: CDR1 LGHNA and CDR2 YNFKEQ. This CDR3 has 16 amino acids. Germline trimming cut 4 bases from V and 1 base from J; bases unmatched to any gene: 5. The CDR3 DNA follows: TGTGCCAGCAGCCGAGGGACAGGGGGTTTCCAAGAGACCCAGTACTTC. Amino acids: CASSRGTGGFQETQYF.

V gene TRBV4-1 combines with J gene TRBJ2-1; D tentatively fits TRBD1 or TRBD2 (6 bases each). The CDR3 covers 16 residues. CDR1 and CDR2 (germline): MGHRA, YSYEKL. V dropped 4 bases and J dropped 6 bases, with 19 bases sitting between them. CDR3 in amino acids: CASSPEGQGRCNEQFF. CDR3 nucleotides: TGCGCCAGCAGCCCTGAGGGGCAGGGGAGGTGCAATGAGCAGTTCTTC.

The rearrangement links TRBV27 to TRBJ1-1; weak D call: TRBD1 (6 bases). Germline CDR1 reads MNHEY; CDR2 reads SMNVEV (reference sequence). V lost 3 bases and J lost 1, with 12 bases in between. The CDR3 is made up of 15 amino acids. In DNA, the CDR3 is TGTGCCAGCAGTTTTCTCGCAGGGGAGAACACTGAAGCTTTCTTT. This encodes CASSFLAGENTEAFF.

Only a few counts were recorded for this clonotype. The genes are TRBV10-3 and TRBJ2-7; 10 nucleotides agree with TRBD2. The V gene end was trimmed by 5 bases and the J gene end by 1 base; junction bases not matched to a gene: 8. The germline gives CDR1 ENHRY, CDR2 SYGVKD. The CDR3 contains 16 residues. In nucleotides, the CDR3 is TGTGCCATCAGTCCAAACAGCGGGAGGGGGTCCTACGAGCAGTACTTC. Amino acid sequence: CAISPNSGRGSYEQYF.

A single count supports this clonotype. The J gene is TRBJ1-5, the V gene TRBV28, with 7 bases matching TRBD1. J lost 4 bases, V lost 6 bases, and 6 bases had no gene match. CDR3 length: 14 amino acids. Germline V gene data show CDR1 as MDHEN and CDR2 as SYDVKM. The CDR3, as DNA: TGTGCCAGCAGGGGGGACAGAGGGAATCAGCCCCAGCATTTT. It codes for CASRGDRGNQPQHF.

The rearrangement joins TRBV27 to TRBJ2-1; the D is unclear. CDR3 length: 14 residues. CDR1 is MNHEY, CDR2 SMNVEV, per germline (reference sequence). V was pared by 2 bases and J by 4 bases, with 9 bases between. Written as DNA, the CDR3 is TGTGCCAGCAGTTTAAAGGGCTCATACAATGAGCAGTTCTTC. Amino acid sequence: CASSLKGSYNEQFF.

This clonotype was counted ten times or more. The rearrangement links TRBV12-3 or TRBV12-4 to TRBJ2-1; D is tentatively TRBD1 or TRBD2 (5 bases each). The CDR3 is 14 residues long. Trimming removed 1 base from V and 6 bases from J, with 10 bases in between. CDR3 sequence (DNA): TGTGCCAGCAGTTTAGGGGGGACGTCCAATGAGCAGTTCTTC. The encoded protein is CASSLGGTSNEQFF.

Only a few counts were recorded for this clonotype. The chain links TRBV29-1 to TRBJ1-1; D gene unclear. CDR3 size: 14 residues. Germline loops: CDR1 SQVTM, CDR2 ANQGSEA. V was clipped by 7 bases and J by 0 bases, with 15 bases between them. CDR3 residues: CSATGGHLNTEAFF. CDR3 DNA: TGCAGCGCCACCGGTGGGCACTTGAACACTGAAGCTTTCTTT. Full variable domain (rest looked up from reference TRBV29-1 and TRBJ1-1): SAVISQKPSRDICQRGTSLTIQCQVDSQVTMMFWYRQQPGQSLTLIATANQGSEATYESGFVIDKFPISRPNLTFSTLTVSNMSPEDSSIYLCSATGGHLNTEAFFGQGTRLTVV.

The chain links TRBV7-2 to TRBJ2-1, with 10 bases aligning to TRBD2. CDR3 size: 15 residues. The junction had 4 bases not matched to a gene; V was cut back by 5 bases and J by 3 bases. Germline assignment: CDR1 SGHTA and CDR2 FQGNSA. The CDR3 region has the DNA TGTGCCAGCAGCCGGAGCGGGGGGGACTACAATGAGCAGTTCTTC. Protein sequence: CASSRSGGDYNEQFF.

The sample holds a few counts of this clonotype. CDR3 loop: CAWSRSNWGTGELFF. The CDR3 DNA reads TGTGCCTGGAGTCGAAGTAATTGGGGAACCGGGGAGCTGTTTTTT. This chain joins TRBV30 and TRBJ2-2; no definite D call. The length of the CDR3 is 15 residues. With 2 bases removed from V and 5 bases from J, the gap between germline ends came to 15 bases. CDR1 is GTSNPN and CDR2 is SVGIG in the germline V gene (reference sequence).

The table lists this clonotype with a few counts. The J gene is TRBJ2-1, the V gene TRBV4-3; D could derive from TRBD1 or TRBD2 (6 bases each). The germline V gene encodes CDR1 LGHNA and CDR2 YSLEER. The CDR3 is made up of 16 amino acids. V was cut by 0 bases and J by 2 bases, with 11 bases left in between. CDR3 nucleotides: TGCGCCAGCAGCCAAGATAAGAGGGGGGCCTACAATGAGCAGTTCTTC. As protein: CASSQDKRGAYNEQFF.

This clonotype was counted only a few times. The chain couples TRBV20-1 to TRBJ1-2; D unresolved. V dropped 0 bases and J dropped 8 bases, with 16 bases sitting between them. CDR1 is DFQATT and CDR2 is SNEGSKA in the germline V gene (reference sequence). The CDR3 is 14 residues long. The CDR3 nucleotides are TGCAGTGCTAGAGATTTCGTGGGGAGCCGGGGCTACACCTTC. Amino acid sequence: CSARDFVGSRGYTF.

This chain's CDR3 is CASSLVGPSYEQYF. CDR3 coding DNA: TGTGCCAGCAGCTTAGTCGGACCAAGCTACGAGCAGTACTTC. The chain joins TRBV11-2 to TRBJ2-7; D unresolved. V lost 1 base, J lost 3 bases, and 10 bases lay in between. This CDR3 has 14 residues. In germline, CDR1 is SGHAT, CDR2 FQNNGV.

The J gene is TRBJ2-6, the V gene TRBV21-1; TRBD1, the table's D call, was not compared with the DNA. TRBV21-1 is an annotated pseudogene. CDR3 length: 15 amino acids. The CDR3 bases are TGTGCCAGCCCTCCCAGACAGGCTAGGGCCAACGTCCTGACTTTC. Residues: CASPPRQARANVLTF.

This sequence joins TRBV29-1 and TRBJ1-1; 8 bases map to TRBD1. Per the germline V gene, CDR1 is SQVTM and CDR2 is ANQGSEA. This CDR3 has 14 residues. V lost 6 bases and J lost 4; bases outside the gene matches: 10. The CDR3 region has the DNA TGCAGCGTGAGGGCTACAGGGGGTGGCACTGAAGCTTTCTTT. Residues: CSVRATGGGTEAFF. Full variable domain (missing parts from reference TRBV29-1 and TRBJ1-1): SAVISQKPSRDICQRGTSLTIQCQVDSQVTMMFWYRQQPGQSLTLIATANQGSEATYESGFVIDKFPISRPNLTFSTLTVSNMSPEDSSIYLCSVRATGGGTEAFFGQGTRLTVV.

The CDR3 DNA reads as TGTGCCAGCAGTTCTGACAGCTCCTACAATGAGCAGTTCTTC. Its translation is CASSSDSSYNEQFF. V is TRBV11-3 and J is TRBJ2-1; TRBD1 is a possible D gene (5 bases). This CDR3 region has 14 residues. Germline CDR1 reads SGHNT; CDR2 reads YENEEA. With 6 bases removed from V and 0 bases from J, the gap between germline ends came to 9 bases.

This clonotype was seen only a few times. DNA for the CDR3: TGCAGTGCGACTTCGAACACTGAAGCTTTCTTT. This translates into CSATSNTEAFF. V gene TRBV20-1 combines with J gene TRBJ1-1; no reliable D call. CDR1 and CDR2 from the germline V gene are DFQATT and SNEGSKA (reference sequence). The CDR3 sequence is 11 residues long. V was cut by 6 bases and J by 1 base, with 6 bases left in between.

This clonotype was picked up a small number of times. The chain uses TRBV18 and TRBJ2-7; a possible D gene is TRBD1 (6 bases). The V end lost 2 bases, the J end lost 4 bases, and 12 bases lay between the germline ends. The CDR3 runs to 14 residues. Looked up from germline, CDR1 is KGHSH and CDR2 is LQKENI. In nucleotides, the CDR3 is TGTGCCAGCTCACCAGGTGGCAGGGGTTACGAGCAGTACTTC. Amino acid sequence: CASSPGGRGYEQYF.

The sample holds many counts of this clonotype. CDR3 sequence: CASSPRDGPNTGELFF. The CDR3, as DNA: TGTGCCAGCAGTCCCAGAGACGGACCAAACACCGGGGAGCTGTTTTTT. The genes are TRBV12-3 or TRBV12-4 and TRBJ2-2; D gene unclear. Trimming shortened V by 5 bases and J by 2 bases, and 15 bases separated the two germline ends. There are 16 residues in the CDR3.

This clonotype turned up a few times. The V gene is TRBV5-1, the J gene TRBJ2-7; D is undetermined. The CDR3 extends over 14 amino acids. The V end lost 0 bases, the J end lost 3 bases, and 10 bases lay between the germline ends. Germline V gene data show CDR1 as SGHRS and CDR2 as YFSETQ. The CDR3: CASSLDLEFYEQYF. As DNA, the CDR3 is TGCGCCAGCAGCTTGGATCTGGAATTCTACGAGCAGTACTTC. Supplemented by reference TRBV5-1 and TRBJ2-7, the full variable domain reads KAGVTQTPRYLIKTRGQQVTLSCSPISGHRSVSWYQQTPGQGLQFLFEYFSETQRNKGNFPGRFSGRQFSNSRSEMNVSTLELGDSALYLCASSLDLEFYEQYFGPGTRLTVT.

This clonotype was observed at least ten times. For the CDR3, the DNA is TGCGCCAGCAGCTCTCTTCCCGGTAATGAGCAGTTCTTC. The encoded protein is CASSSLPGNEQFF. This sequence joins TRBV5-1 and TRBJ2-1; D unresolved. Trimming took off 3 bases at V and 7 bases at J, with 11 bases between the two ends. Germline values: CDR1 SGHRS, CDR2 YFSETQ. The CDR3 is made up of 13 amino acids.

This clonotype was recorded a few times. The CDR3 is CASSLVFLDEQYF. CDR3 nucleotide sequence: TGTGCCAGCAGCTTAGTTTTTCTGGACGAGCAGTACTTC. The chain has TRBV7-2 and TRBJ2-7; D is undetermined. The CDR3 has 13 amino acids. Germline loops: CDR1 SGHTA, CDR2 FQGNSA. Trimming cost V 1 base and J 5 bases, with 9 bases left between them.

CDR3 sequence reads: CASSYGTGGSEAFF. CDR3 nucleotides: TGTGCCAGCAGTTATGGGACAGGGGGATCTGAAGCTTTCTTT. The rearrangement links TRBV6-5 to TRBJ1-1; 11 bases are shared with TRBD1. The CDR3 extends over 14 amino acids. J gave up 6 bases and V 3 bases, and 3 bases lay outside the gene matches. CDR1 is MNHEY, CDR2 SVGAGI, per germline.